The TCR beta chain described here comes from a study of CD8+ T cells in alopecia areata (dated by TCRdb to about 2018). Study-level background: The treated patients took part in an open-label pilot trial in which moderate-to-severe alopecia areata was treated with oral tofacitinib at 5 to 10 mg twice daily. Tofacitinib was given for 6 to 18 months, followed by 6 months of follow-up off drug to assess delayed response and recurrence. For the treated patients, the SALT score, which quantifies what percentage of scalp surface area is affected, served as the measure of disease severity. In both human patients and the C3H/HeJ mouse model, the study applied high-throughput TCRbeta sequencing to look at T cell clonal expansion in alopecia areata. On the human side, TCRbeta sequencing was run on scalp tissue and on sorted CD4+ and CD8+ peripheral blood T cells from healthy controls and from alopecia areata patients with either patchy or totalis/universalis disease. Biopsies were taken from tofacitinib-treated patients at baseline and at 4 and 24 weeks of treatment, and a later scalp biopsy was taken in several of the tofacitinib-treated patients. Scalp clonality was compared among normal scalp (n=4), patchy alopecia areata scalp (n=8), and alopecia totalis/universalis scalp (n=8). The RNA source kit depended on sample type: the PAXgene miRNA kit for fixed scalp, the miRNeasy kit for PBMCs, and the RNeasy kit for mouse skin. immunoSEQ multiplex PCR using 35 Vbeta forward primers and 13 Jbeta reverse primers was used to amplify TCRbeta CDR3 regions.

Details on this clone: Its antigen has not been determined. Per-nucleotide qualities are absent, and no much larger clonotype sits a single base away.

From the cysteine up to the phenylalanine, the CDR3 has a length of 17 residues. Here the CDR3 DNA is all that survives: 51 bases in frame from base 1. For CDR1 and CDR2, the germline V gene (reference sequence) lists MNHEY and SMNVEV. The germline V end is reduced by 4 bases and the J end by 6 bases; junction bases left unmatched: 15. The research as a whole found: Because the treated cohort was small and included a single nonresponder, larger studies are needed to assess links between baseline CD8+ expansion and response. Many expanded lesional clones were found to persist in scalp and blood during tofacitinib treatment, and relapse after treatment cessation may be partly explained by this persistence. Resident alphabeta T cells in normal human skin are also sequenced, complicating scalp TCR repertoire analysis, unlike mouse skin dominated by gammadelta T cells. Tofacitinib significantly decreased scalp clonality and the number of expanded CD8+ clones among the top 100 scalp clones. Compared with mice, TCR sequences shared between patients were less clear, possibly partly because of HLA diversity across the patient population. Higher clonality and more expanded CD8+ clones were observed in lesional scalp than in normal scalp, particularly in alopecia totalis/universalis, a finding suggestive of antigenic drive.

Library construction relied on the immunoSEQ multiplex PCR assay. RNA was extracted from all samples and reverse transcribed into cDNA as template for TCR sequencing. SuperScript III was used for first-strand cDNA synthesis, primed with a 2:1 mix of oligo-dT and random hexamers. Amplification bias was assessed with a synthetic immune receptor repertoire, and residual bias was removed computationally. On the authors' methods: After raw reads were preprocessed to remove errors, the CDR3 was defined following IMGT conventions as running from the conserved cysteine to phenylalanine. Clonality was computed by normalizing Shannon entropy by log2 of the number of productive unique TCRs and subtracting the result from 1. Scalp TCRbeta sequences were cross-referenced with sorted blood CD4 and CD8 repertoires so that the CD4 or CD8 identity of scalp clones could be inferred. Held by TCRdb, this immuneACCESS table contains in-frame sequences only and omits some clones. Under half of the omission traces to an unresolved V gene where checked; the cause of the rest is unknown. That table is the source of V, J and clone size, and D and trimming were worked out from the DNA. The sample includes 150,000 to 200,000 clones, with about three fifths observed a single time. The ten largest clones take up about 0.94% of the sample.

The time point label, read with the paper, signifies: more than three weeks on oral tofacitinib. The treatment or condition label on this specimen signifies: oral pan-JAK inhibitor, 5-10 mg twice daily. Lesional scalp punch biopsies and peripheral blood were collected from alopecia areata patients. PBMCs were isolated by density centrifugation and stained for CD3, CD4 and CD8, after which CD4+ and CD8+ T cells were sorted on a FACSAria. The sequencing here drew on CD4+ T cells sorted from blood, taken at week 4, from a patient treated with tofacitinib. The chain is encoded by TRBV27 joined to TRBJ1-5; TRBD1 fits 7 bases in the junction. The sequence was collected from a human donor with alopecia areata. In nucleotides, the sequence is TGTGCCAGCAGTTCGGGTCTACGCAGGGGGGTCCGTCAGCCCCAGCATTTT. The encoded protein is CASSSGLRRGVRQPQHF.